This T cell receptor beta chain was captured by sequencing in a study of tumor and adjacent non-tumor tissue in lung cancer. This clonotype was recorded a few times. RNA was extracted from bulk tissue without any cell sorting. Germline CDR1 and CDR2: PRHDT and FYEKMQ (reference sequence). After removal of 5 bases from V and 6 bases from J, the junction contained 8 bases not matched to a gene. The CDR3 spans 14 residues. The library came from three nested PCR rounds adapted from ARM-PCR protocols. Each CDR3 protein is one row after TCRdb ran MiXCR on the multiplex PCR reads. The sample has about 200,000 distinct CDR3 sequences, about 71% seen once; the top ten hold about 23%.

Material: lung tumor tissue. The clonotype was recovered from a man in his sixties with non-small cell lung cancer. The V gene is TRBV13, the J gene TRBJ1-1, with 8 nucleotides matching TRBD1. The CDR3 is CASSTQGAGAEAFF. In DNA, the CDR3 is TGTGCCAGCAGCACGCAGGGGGCGGGGGCTGAAGCTTTCTTT.